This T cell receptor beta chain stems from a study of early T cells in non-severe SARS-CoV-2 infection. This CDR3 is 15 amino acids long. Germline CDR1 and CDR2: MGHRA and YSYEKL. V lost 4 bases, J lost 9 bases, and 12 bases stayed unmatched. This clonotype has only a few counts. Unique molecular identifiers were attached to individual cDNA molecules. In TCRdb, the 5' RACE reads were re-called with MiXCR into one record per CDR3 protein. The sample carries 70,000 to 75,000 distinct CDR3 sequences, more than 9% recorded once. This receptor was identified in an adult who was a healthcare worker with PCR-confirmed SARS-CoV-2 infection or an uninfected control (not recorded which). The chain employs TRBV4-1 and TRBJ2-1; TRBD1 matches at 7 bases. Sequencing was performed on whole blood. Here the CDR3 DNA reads TGCGCCAGCAGCCTTGGACAGGTTGGGGAGAGTGAGCAGTTCTTC. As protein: CASSLGQVGESEQFF.